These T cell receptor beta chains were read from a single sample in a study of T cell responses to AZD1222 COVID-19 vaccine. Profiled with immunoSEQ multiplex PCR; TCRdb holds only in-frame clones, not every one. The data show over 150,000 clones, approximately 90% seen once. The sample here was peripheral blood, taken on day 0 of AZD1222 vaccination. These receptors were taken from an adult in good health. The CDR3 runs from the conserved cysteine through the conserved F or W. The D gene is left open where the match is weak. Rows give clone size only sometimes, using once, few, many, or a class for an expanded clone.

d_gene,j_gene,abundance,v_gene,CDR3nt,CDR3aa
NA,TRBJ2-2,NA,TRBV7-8,TGTGCCAGCAGCTTAGCCAGACAGACCGGGGAGCTGTTTTTT,CASSLARQTGELFF
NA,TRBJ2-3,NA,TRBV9,TGTGCCAGCAGCGTAGACAGCGCTAGCACAGATACGCAGTATTTT,CASSVDSASTDTQYF
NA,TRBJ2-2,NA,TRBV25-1,TGTGCCAGCAAGCCAGCGGGCACCGGGGAGCTGTTTTTT,CASKPAGTGELFF
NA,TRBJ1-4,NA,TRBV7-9,TGTGCCAGCAGCTCGGGGAACGTCGCTGAAAAACTGTTTTTT,CASSSGNVAEKLFF
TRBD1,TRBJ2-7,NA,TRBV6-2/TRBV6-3,TGTGCCAGCAGTATCCCCAGGACAGGGGCTTCCTACGAGCAGTACTTC,CASSIPRTGASYEQYF
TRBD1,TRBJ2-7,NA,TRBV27,TGTGCCAGCAGTTTAACCCCAGGGGACAGGCCGAAGAACGAGCAGTACTTC,CASSLTPGDRPKNEQYF
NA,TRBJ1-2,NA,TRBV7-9,TGTGCCAGCAGCCCGGGGAAAATGGGGAACTATGGCTACACCTTC,CASSPGKMGNYGYTF
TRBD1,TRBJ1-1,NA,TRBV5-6,TGTGCCAGCAGGGGACAGGACTATCGGGCTTTCTTT,CASRGQDYRAFF
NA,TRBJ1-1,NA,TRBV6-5,TGTGCCAGCAGTTACTCGCAGAACATGAACACTGAAGCTTTCTTT,CASSYSQNMNTEAFF
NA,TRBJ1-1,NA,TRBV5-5,TGTGCCAGCAGCATGATCAGGGTTGCCACTGAAGCTTTCTTT,CASSMIRVATEAFF
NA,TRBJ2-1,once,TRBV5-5,TGTGCCAGCAGCTTGCTGGCGACAGAACCTTACAATGAGCAGTTCTTC,CASSLLATEPYNEQFF
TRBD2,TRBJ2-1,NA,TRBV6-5,TGTGCCAGCAGCCGACTAGCGGGGGACATTAATGAGCAGTTCTTC,CASSRLAGDINEQFF
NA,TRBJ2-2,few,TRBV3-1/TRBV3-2,TGTGCCAGCAGCCCGGGATTCGGGGAGCTGTTTTTT,CASSPGFGELFF
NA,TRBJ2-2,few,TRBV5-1,TGCGCCAGCAGCTTGATAGCGGCGGGAGGGGAGCTGTTTTTT,CASSLIAAGGELFF
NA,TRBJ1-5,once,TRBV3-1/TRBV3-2,TGTGCCAGCAGCCCAATGAGCAATCAGCCCCAGCATTTT,CASSPMSNQPQHF
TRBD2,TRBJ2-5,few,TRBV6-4,TGTGCCAGCAGTCGGACTAGCGGGGGGCAAGAGACCCAGTACTTC,CASSRTSGGQETQYF
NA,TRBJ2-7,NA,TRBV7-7,TGTGCTAGCAGCTTAGGCCCCTCCTACGAGCAGTACTTC,CASSLGPSYEQYF
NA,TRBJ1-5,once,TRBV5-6,TGTGCCAGCAGCTTGGGCACAGGGAATAGCAATCAGCCCCAGCATTTT,CASSLGTGNSNQPQHF
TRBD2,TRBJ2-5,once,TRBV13,TGTGCCAGCAGCTTAAGGCGCCGGGGGGAAGAGACCCAGTACTTC,CASSLRRRGEETQYF
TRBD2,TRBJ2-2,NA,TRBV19,TGTGCCAGTAGTATGCGGGGGGTACGCACCGGGGAGCTGTTTTTT,CASSMRGVRTGELFF
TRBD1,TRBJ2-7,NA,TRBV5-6,TGTGCCAGCAGCTTGAGCAGGGGGATAGTGGACGAGCAGTACTTC,CASSLSRGIVDEQYF
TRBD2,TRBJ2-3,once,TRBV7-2,TGTGCCAGCAGCCTTAGCGGGGTTCGCACAGATACGCAGTATTTT,CASSLSGVRTDTQYF
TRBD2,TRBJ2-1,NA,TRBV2,TGTGCCAGCACCCGACTAGCGGGGGCTTACAATGAGCAGTTCTTC,CASTRLAGAYNEQFF
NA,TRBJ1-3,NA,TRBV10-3,TGTGCCATCAGTGATAGGAGCTCTGGAAACACCATATATTTT,CAISDRSSGNTIYF
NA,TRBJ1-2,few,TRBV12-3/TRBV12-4,TGTGCCAGCAGTTGGCTGATTAACTATGGCTACACCTTC,CASSWLINYGYTF
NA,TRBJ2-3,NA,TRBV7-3,TGTGCCAGCAGCTTTGGTCTTGGCACAGATACGCAGTATTTT,CASSFGLGTDTQYF
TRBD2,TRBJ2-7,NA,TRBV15,TGTGCCACCAGCAGGACGGGACTAGCGGCGGGGGAGCAGTACTTC,CATSRTGLAAGEQYF
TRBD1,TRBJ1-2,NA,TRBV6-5,TGTGCCAGCAAAAGGGGGCGCGATGGCTACACCTTC,CASKRGRDGYTF
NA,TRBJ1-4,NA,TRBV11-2,TGTGCCAGCAGCTCGAGGGCTCCCAGGGGTGAAAAACTGTTTTTT,CASSSRAPRGEKLFF
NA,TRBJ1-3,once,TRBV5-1,TGCGCCAGCAGCGTGGACGGAGCTGGAAACACCATATATTTT,CASSVDGAGNTIYF
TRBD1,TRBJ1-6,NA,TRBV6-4,TGTGCCAGCAGTGACTCCGGGACAGCTAATTCACCCCTCCACTTT,CASSDSGTANSPLHF
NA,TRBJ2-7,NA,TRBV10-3,TGTGCCATCAGTGAGTCCACAGTCCTGGCGTACGAGCAGTACTTC,CAISESTVLAYEQYF
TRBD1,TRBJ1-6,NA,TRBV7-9,TGTGCCAGCAGCGCATACGGGACAGAAAATTCACCCCTCCACTTT,CASSAYGTENSPLHF
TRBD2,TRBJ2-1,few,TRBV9,TGTGCCAGCAGCCCAGAAGCGGGGGGCTATGAGCAGTTCTTC,CASSPEAGGYEQFF
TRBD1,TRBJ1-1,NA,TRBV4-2,TGTGCCAGCAGCCAAAAGGACAGGGGGCACACTGAAGCTTTCTTT,CASSQKDRGHTEAFF